The 25 T cell receptor beta chains below were found in one sample sequenced in a study of cytomegalovirus exposure and HLA in healthy donors. A multiplex PCR was run with 60 Vbeta primers and 13 Jbeta primers. The data were produced by immunoSEQ multiplex PCR, yet TCRdb's version contains in-frame clones alone and is incomplete. The data hold about 160,000 clones, with about four fifths observed a single time. What was sequenced was PBMCs. The receptors originated from a woman aged 45-65 years in good health and CMV-seropositive.

The rearrangement links TRBV11-2 to TRBJ2-7; maybe TRBD2 (6 bases). Germline V lookup: CDR1 SGHAT, CDR2 FQNNGV. Trimming cost V 5 bases and J 8 bases, with 28 bases left between them. This CDR3 is 17 amino acids long. The CDR3 loop reads CASSPRFTGTGGSKQYF. As DNA, the CDR3 is TGTGCCAGCAGCCCGCGATTTACCGGGACTGGGGGTAGTAAGCAGTACTTC.

The chain has TRBV2 and TRBJ2-5; 9 nucleotides match TRBD1. The germline CDR1 and CDR2 sequences are SNHLY and FYNNEI. V shed 5 bases and J 5 bases; nucleotides not matched to a gene: 3. The CDR3 covers 13 residues. CDR3 sequence: CASSTGGLETQYF. DNA for the CDR3: TGTGCCAGCAGTACAGGGGGCCTGGAGACCCAGTACTTC.

V is TRBV27 and J is TRBJ2-5; D ambiguous. The germline CDR1 and CDR2 sequences are MNHEY and SMNVEV (reference sequence). The germline V and J ends were trimmed by 3 bases and 9 bases, with 14 bases remaining between them. The CDR3 consists of 13 residues. CDR3 DNA: TGTGCCAGCAGTTTTGGTAGTTTGTTCCCCCAGTACTTC. Translation gives CASSFGSLFPQYF.

This clone came up once. The rearrangement uses TRBV2 and TRBJ1-6; possible D gene TRBD1, 6 bases. CDR3 length: 12 residues. V gave up 8 bases and J gave up 7 bases, with 9 bases separating them. Looked up from germline, CDR1 is SNHLY and CDR2 is FYNNEI. The CDR3 loop reads CASSGQNSPLHF. The CDR3 coding sequence is TGTGCCAGCTCGGGACAAAATTCACCCCTCCACTTT.

As for this clone: The sample holds other DNA sequences that translate to the same CDR3. The chain employs TRBV20-1 and TRBJ1-3, with unresolved D. The CDR3 sequence is 11 residues long. Germline V gene sequence: CDR1 DFQATT, CDR2 SNEGSKA (reference sequence). Deletions cut 5 bases from V and 4 bases from J, with 6 bases between. The CDR3 is CSAPLGNTIYF. CDR3 nucleotides: TGCAGTGCTCCGTTAGGAAACACCATATATTTT.

This clone was detected once. The chain uses TRBV7-2 and TRBJ2-7; D is perhaps TRBD1 (6 bases). Germline CDR1 SGHTA, CDR2 FQGNSA. The V gene lost 3 bases and the J gene lost 4 bases, with 13 bases spanning the gap. The CDR3 covers 14 residues. The CDR3 is CASSFGQILYEQYF. The CDR3 region has the DNA TGTGCCAGCAGCTTTGGACAGATTTTATACGAGCAGTACTTC.

V gene TRBV5-8 combines with J gene TRBJ2-5; TRBD1 is a possible D gene (8 bases). The V and J ends lost 0 bases and 1 base respectively, with 19 bases between them. CDR3 length: 18 residues. Germline values: CDR1 SGHTS, CDR2 YDEGEE. This CDR3 reads CASSLGSGLTGGQETQYF. The CDR3 coding sequence is TGTGCCAGCAGCTTGGGTAGCGGGCTTACAGGGGGCCAAGAGACCCAGTACTTC.

The J gene is TRBJ2-7, the V gene TRBV7-8; 7 nucleotides match TRBD1. CDR1 is SGHVS and CDR2 is FQNEAQ in the germline V gene. The CDR3 has 14 residues. V trimming: 2 bases; J trimming: 2 bases; junction bases outside the gene matches: 3. CDR3 nucleotide sequence: TGTGCCAGCAGCTTATGGCAGGGGGCCTACGAGCAGTACTTC. This translates into CASSLWQGAYEQYF. Using reference TRBV7-8 and TRBJ2-7 for the parts outside the CDR3, the full variable domain is GAGVSQSPRYKVAKRGQDVALRCDPISGHVSLFWYQQALGQGPEFLTYFQNEAQLDKSGLPSDRFFAERPEGSVSTLKIQRTQQEDSAVYLCASSLWQGAYEQYFGPGTRLTVT.

The CDR3 region is CASSFTGEEQYF. The CDR3 DNA reads TGCGCCAGCAGCTTTACAGGGGAGGAGCAGTACTTC. The chain links TRBV5-1 to TRBJ2-7; 7 nucleotides match TRBD1. The V segment lost 2 bases and the J segment 7 bases; nucleotides outside the gene matches: 3. This CDR3 has 12 residues. Germline lookup yields CDR1 SGHRS and CDR2 YFSETQ.

As regards this clone: In the same sample, other DNA sequences code for this CDR3. The chain is built from TRBV9 and TRBJ2-2; TRBD1 aligns across 10 bases. The CDR3 covers 16 residues. Trimming cost V 0 bases and J 4 bases; bases outside gene matches: 3. CDR1 and CDR2 (germline): SGDLS, YYNGEE. CDR3 sequence: CASSVVWTGGTGELFF. In nucleotides, the CDR3 is TGTGCCAGCAGCGTAGTATGGACAGGGGGCACCGGGGAGCTGTTTTTT.

This sequence joins TRBV7-2 and TRBJ2-3, with D possibly TRBD2 on 6 matching bases. CDR1 SGHTA and CDR2 FQGNSA come from the germline V gene. The length of the CDR3 is 14 residues. Trimming left V 5 bases short and J 3 bases short, with 12 bases between. This CDR3 reads CASSGDFRTDTQYF. The CDR3 region has the DNA TGTGCCAGCAGCGGGGACTTTAGGACAGATACGCAGTATTTT.

The chain employs TRBV7-9 and TRBJ1-1; 12 bases are a match to TRBD1. This CDR3 has 17 residues. V lost 3 bases and J lost 1; bases outside the gene matches: 6. Germline V CDR1 and CDR2: SEHNR, FQNEAQ (reference sequence). CDR3 bases: TGTGCCAGCAGCTTTACTCCGGGACAGGGGGCGAACACTGAAGCTTTCTTT. This encodes CASSFTPGQGANTEAFF.

The genes are TRBV4-3 and TRBJ1-2, with D perhaps TRBD1 (5 bases). Per the germline V gene, CDR1 is LGHNA and CDR2 is YSLEER. This CDR3 region has 15 residues. V was trimmed by 1 base and J by 6 bases, leaving 15 bases between them. CDR3 protein: CASSQGAGLPDGYTF. CDR3 DNA sequence: TGCGCCAGCAGCCAAGGGGCAGGGCTTCCGGATGGCTACACCTTC.

The chain is built from TRBV28 and TRBJ2-7; no reliable D call. The germline V gene encodes CDR1 MDHEN and CDR2 SYDVKM. V was pared by 6 bases and J by 4 bases, with 10 bases between. This CDR3 has 12 amino acids. The chain's CDR3 is CASSLSGYEQYF. The CDR3 nucleotides are TGTGCCAGCAGCCTCTCGGGTTACGAGCAGTACTTC.

This chain joins TRBV6-5 and TRBJ2-3; D is possibly TRBD2 (7 bases). Trimming left V 6 bases short and J 3 bases short, with 16 bases between. Germline-derived CDR1 and CDR2 are MNHEY and SVGAGI. The CDR3 has 15 amino acids. CDR3 loop: CASRPQGRVTDTQYF. In DNA, the CDR3 is TGTGCCAGCAGACCGCAGGGGAGGGTAACAGATACGCAGTATTTT.

This chain uses TRBV9 with TRBJ2-1, with 7 bases that match TRBD2. The CDR3 is 18 amino acids. V shed 2 bases and J 0 bases; nucleotides not matched to a gene: 11. Germline lookup yields CDR1 SGDLS and CDR2 YYNGEE. CDR3: CASSVGSGITSSYNEQFF. The CDR3 DNA is TGTGCCAGCAGCGTCGGAAGCGGGATCACCAGCTCCTACAATGAGCAGTTCTTC. The complete variable domain, with remaining parts taken from reference TRBV9 and TRBJ2-1, reads DSGVTQTPKHLITATGQRVTLRCSPRSGDLSVYWYQQSLDQGLQFLIQYYNGEERAKGNILERFSAQQFPDLHSELNLSSLELGDSALYFCASSVGSGITSSYNEQFFGPGTRLTVL.

The chain links TRBV9 to TRBJ2-7, with 7 bases lining up with TRBD1. The CDR3 sequence is 16 residues long. CDR1 and CDR2 (germline): SGDLS, YYNGEE. V lost 0 bases to trimming and J lost 4 bases; unmatched junction nucleotides: 10. In DNA, the CDR3 is TGTGCCAGCAGCGTAGGTCCCCGACAGGGAGTGTACGAGCAGTACTTC. It translates to CASSVGPRQGVYEQYF.

This chain joins TRBV6-4 and TRBJ2-2; TRBD2 might be the D (5 bases). The CDR3 is 14 amino acids. Germline lookup yields CDR1 MRHNA and CDR2 SNTAGT. With 5 bases removed from V and 4 bases from J, the gap between germline ends came to 11 bases. The CDR3 is CASSTEESTGELFF. CDR3 DNA sequence: TGTGCCAGCAGTACGGAGGAAAGCACCGGGGAGCTGTTTTTT.

The chain has TRBV7-8 and TRBJ1-2; 10 bases fit TRBD1. The germline CDR1 and CDR2 sequences are SGHVS and FQNEAQ. Trimming took 3 bases from V and 3 from J; bases not matched to a gene: 4. The CDR3 runs 15 residues. The CDR3: CASSFRDRGDYGYTF. Here the CDR3 DNA reads TGTGCCAGCAGCTTTAGGGACAGGGGTGACTATGGCTACACCTTC.

The chain is built from TRBV28 and TRBJ2-7; D might be TRBD1 (7 bases). The CDR3 length is 13 residues. V was trimmed by 7 bases and J by 3 bases, leaving 13 bases between them. Germline CDR1 reads MDHEN; CDR2 reads SYDVKM. For the CDR3, the DNA is TGTGCCAGCAACGACAGGGACTTCTACGAGCAGTACTTC. It is translated as CASNDRDFYEQYF.

This chain uses TRBV4-3 with TRBJ2-1; 8 positions match TRBD2. Germline V gene lookup returns CDR1 LGHNA and CDR2 YSLEER. The CDR3 sequence is 15 residues long. J lost 7 bases, V lost 4 bases, and 9 bases had no gene match. The CDR3 DNA sequence: TGCGCCAGCAGCCTAAGAGCGGGGGAGGGAAATGAGCAGTTCTTC. Residues: CASSLRAGEGNEQFF.

The rearrangement joins TRBV2 to TRBJ1-4; D gene uncertain. Trimming removed 3 bases at V and 3 bases at J, with 8 bases between. From germline, CDR1 is SNHLY and CDR2 FYNNEI. This CDR3 has 14 residues. The DNA of the CDR3 is TGTGCCAGCAGTGACGGCCGGGCTAATGAAAAACTGTTTTTT. It is translated as CASSDGRANEKLFF. Supplemented by reference TRBV2 and TRBJ1-4, the full variable domain reads EPEVTQTPSHQVTQMGQEVILRCVPISNHLYFYWYRQILGQKVEFLVSFYNNEISEKSEIFDDQFSVERPDGSNFTLKIRSTKLEDSAMYFCASSDGRANEKLFFGSGTQLSVL.

CDR3 loop: CASSALLAGQVCAGELFF. The CDR3, as DNA: TGTGCCAGTAGTGCACTGTTGGCGGGACAGGTATGTGCCGGGGAGCTGTTTTTT. V usage is TRBV19 and J usage is TRBJ2-2; 8 nucleotides agree with TRBD1. Losses at the gene ends were 5 bases for V and 6 bases for J; bases not matched to a gene: 17. The CDR3 contains 18 residues. Germline V lookup: CDR1 LNHDA, CDR2 SQIVND (reference sequence).

V and J are TRBV27 and TRBJ2-5, with a weak D call TRBD1 (6 bases). The DNA end is more similar to TRBJ2-7, so the J call may be wrong. This CDR3 has 15 residues. Germline values: CDR1 MNHEY, CDR2 SMNVEV (reference sequence). The CDR3 loop reads CASSSGHQSTYEQYF. The CDR3 DNA follows: TGTGCCAGCAGTTCGGGACACCAGTCTACCTACGAGCAGTACTTC.

As regards this clone: Within the sample, other DNA sequences also encode this same CDR3. Here the CDR3 reads CASSRLAGVDTGELFF. The CDR3 region has the DNA TGCGCCAGCAGTCGACTAGCGGGAGTGGACACCGGGGAGCTGTTTTTT. The chain uses TRBV4-3 and TRBJ2-2; TRBD2 matches at 12 bases. From germline, CDR1 is LGHNA and CDR2 YSLEER. The CDR3 is 16 amino acids. With 6 bases clipped from V and 3 bases from J, the junction kept 5 bases outside the gene matches.